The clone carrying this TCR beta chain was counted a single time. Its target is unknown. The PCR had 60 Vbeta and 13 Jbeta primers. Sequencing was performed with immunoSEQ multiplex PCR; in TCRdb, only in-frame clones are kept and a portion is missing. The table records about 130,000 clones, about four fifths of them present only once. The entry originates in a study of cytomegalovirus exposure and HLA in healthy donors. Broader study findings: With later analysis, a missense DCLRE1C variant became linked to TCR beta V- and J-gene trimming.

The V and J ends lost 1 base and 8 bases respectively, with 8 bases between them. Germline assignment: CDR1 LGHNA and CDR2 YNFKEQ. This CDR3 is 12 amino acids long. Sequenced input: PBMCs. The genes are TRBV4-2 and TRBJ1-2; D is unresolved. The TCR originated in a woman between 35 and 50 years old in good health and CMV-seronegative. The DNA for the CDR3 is TGTGCCAGCAGCCAAGGAGCTCGGGGCTACACCTTC. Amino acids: CASSQGARGYTF.